This T cell receptor (beta chain) stems from a study of T cells in localized non-small cell lung cancer. Study-level findings and limits: A median of 57 clones ranked among the top 100 in tumor appeared in adjacent lung. Uninvolved neighboring lung showed the greatest T cell clonality, exceeding tumor.

This clone was counted only a few times. Antigen: not known. Atypia-free adjacent lung came from at least 2 cm beyond the tumor margin. V was trimmed by 0 bases and J by 3 bases, leaving 10 bases between them. Germline V gene data show CDR1 as SGDLS and CDR2 as YYNGEE. The CDR3 is 15 amino acids. Method: immunoSEQ multiplex PCR; TCRdb's copy keeps in-frame clones and lacks some. The sample lists approximately 2,800 clones, approximately 24% occurring once. This chain connects TRBV9 to TRBJ2-1; possibly TRBD2 for D (5 bases). Here the sequenced sample was normal lung tissue next to the tumor, taken before any cancer treatment. This clonotype was sampled from a male donor aged 60 or older with stage II lung adenocarcinoma. The CDR3 DNA reads as TGTGCCAGCAGCGTAGGCGGGCAATACTACAATGAGCAGTTCTTC. It codes for CASSVGGQYYNEQFF.